This T cell receptor beta chain was captured in a study of cytomegalovirus exposure and HLA in healthy donors (dated by TCRdb to between 2016 and 2019). Turning to the overall study: An earlier analysis of several hundred of the donors reported about 280 Gb of sequence data and some 110 million unique TCR beta sequences obtained from about 179 million T cells. An early release covering 500 to 750 HLA-typed donors comprised 300 to 350 gigabases of sequencing data and tens of millions of unique TCR sequences. Of the roughly 430 genotyped donors, over 65% fell in the genetic ancestry cluster associated with self-reported Caucasian donors. The study aimed to test whether cataloging public T cell receptors could reveal signatures of past pathogen exposure. The study profiled the T cell repertoires of hundreds of subjects by immunosequencing and related them to cytomegalovirus serostatus. A separate validation cohort of approximately 130 different subjects was used in addition to the 666-subject first cohort. High-throughput TCR immunosequencing, statistical association of individual TCRs with disease status, and machine learning were combined to predict cytomegalovirus infection status. To study patterns of TCR occurrence, a later analysis re-analyzed previously published TCR beta repertoires from 500 to 850 donors and added high-resolution HLA genotyping. The later analysis used no new phenotypic data to find candidate immune exposures, relying instead on TCR beta sequences and their occurrence across donors. In an earlier analysis of roughly 580 of the donors, high-throughput TCR beta sequencing was used to judge whether each TCR beta V gene segment behaved as functional or pseudogenic. Alongside the repertoire data, information on donor age, sex, ethnicity and CMV serostatus was compiled. A later genetic analysis took genome-wide SNP genotypes for about 65% of the roughly 670 donors and used that subset as a discovery cohort. Every repertoire in the discovery cohort had been generated on one and the same sequencing platform. HLA typing included class I and class II loci at four-digit resolution. Typing coverage differed by locus: A, B, C, DRB1 and DQB1 were typed in roughly 620-630 donors, DQA1 in 522, DPA1 in around 610, and DPB1 in 450 to 490. Because of strong linkage in the cohort, roughly five DR-DQ haplotypes were treated as single units for association and clustering. Among some 410 genotyped donors of the cohort, an average of approximately 240,000 unique TCR beta nucleotide sequences was sequenced per donor, of which approximately 18% were non-productive.

The CDR1 and CDR2 encoded by the germline V gene are SGHVS and FNYEAQ. The CDR3 covers 21 residues, taking in both the cysteine and the phenylalanine. The read is trimmed to its CDR3 DNA, 63 bases read in frame from base 1. Deletion took 5 bases off V and 1 base off J, with a span of 27 bases between the germline ends. The cohort consisted of fewer than 700 healthy bone marrow donors. All cohort members were sampled while nominally healthy, although unrecorded immune exposures were likely present. The donor was CMV seronegative and belonged to the group of more than 300 seronegative cohort members. Each donor provided a peripheral blood sample, and peripheral blood mononuclear cells were used for TCR beta sequencing. The Qiagen DNeasy Blood Extraction Kit was used to extract genomic DNA from the blood cell samples. Concerning this clone itself: Its target antigen remains unknown. No qualities accompany the bases; no much larger clone lies one base away.

The receptor library was made with the immunoSEQ multiplex PCR assay. For the multiplex PCR, a mixture combining 60 forward primers for TCR Vbeta segments and 13 reverse primers for TCR Jbeta segments was used. Amplification of the CDR3 region of rearranged TCR beta genes was performed with a multiplex PCR assay on genomic DNA. Amplified TCR beta libraries were sequenced as 87-base-pair reads on the Illumina HiSeq System. Per the authors' processing: In a later analysis, some 80 million unique TCR beta chains were counted across the 666 repertoires, and approximately 11 million of these chains were shared by at least two donors. Raw reads were error-corrected and collapsed into unique sequences with a nearest-neighbor algorithm that merged closely related sequences to remove PCR and sequencing errors. CDR3 sequences were aligned to IMGT reference sequences to assign V, D and J gene segments. For a sequence to be retained, at least a six-nucleotide match to both a V gene segment and a J gene segment was required. A rearrangement counted as productive if the CDR3 had no stop codons and remained in frame with V and J, and every other rearrangement counted as non-productive. Following IMGT convention, CDR3 was defined as the stretch from the second conserved V-encoded cysteine to the conserved J-encoded phenylalanine. In an earlier analysis of around 540 of the donors, sequences lacking an unambiguous match to a single V gene segment were excluded. An earlier analysis of over 450 of the donors classified V segments as functional when productive rearrangements were above 56.7% and as segregating when the standard deviation between donors was above 5%. A statistical classification framework was built to diagnose cytomegalovirus status from the catalog of TCR beta chain sequences. In a later analysis, TCR nucleotide sequences were compared against IMGT/GENE-DB human TR gene sequences so that V and J genes could be assigned. A later analysis assigned CDR3 sequences and most-parsimonious VDJ recombination scenarios with the TCRdist pipeline. In a later analysis, each TCR beta chain was defined by its CDR3 amino acid sequence together with its V-gene family, and reads without a unique V-gene family were excluded. A later analysis removed 450 to 600 highly shared, low-generation-probability nucleotide sequences to deal with suspected cross-contamination and a sequencing artifact. For each public chain, a later analysis derived a clonal expansion index from normalized ranks of inferred template counts within each repertoire. A later analysis computed generation probabilities with a VDJ recombination model fitted to out-of-frame rearrangements, and checked the results against IGoR. Hypergeometric tests were used in a later analysis to score TCR-TCR, TCR-HLA and TCR-CMV co-occurrence, with a repertoire-size bias correction applied to the TCR pairs. In a later analysis, false discovery rates were estimated by permuting HLA or CMV assignments 20 times. A later analysis grouped co-occurring TCRs with DBSCAN, adding TCRdist sequence similarity when clustering within HLA-allele-positive subsets. Repertoires with fewer than 30,000 or more than 120,000 public chains were left out of co-occurrence clustering, as were about five repertoires with anomalous nucleotide sharing. Held by TCRdb, this immuneACCESS table contains in-frame sequences only and omits some clones. Under half of the omission traces to an unresolved V gene where checked; the cause of the rest is unknown. For V, J and clone size, that table is used; D and trimming come from the DNA. Here the sample has about 120,000 clones; about 74% occur a single time. Clones ranked in the top ten supply roughly 3% of the sample.

Overall study results and their limits: A group of highly shared sequence variants was considered likely to be a technical artifact of the sequencing pipeline. Compared with the 666-donor mean, donors in an Asian-associated ancestry cluster had fewer N-insertions in productive TCRs, according to a later genetic analysis. In both the original and validation cohorts, the classifier was reported to diagnose cytomegalovirus status with high specificity and sensitivity. Roughly uniform sequencing depth across donors was assumed in presence/absence analyses, although this assumption may not hold. In a later analysis, several top co-occurrence clusters were reported to appear linked to parvovirus B19, influenza, CMV and Epstein-Barr virus. When HLA alleles, especially DR and DQ, strongly co-occurred, TCR associations were difficult to assign to individual alleles. At a false discovery rate of 0.05, a later analysis linked under 20,000 TCR beta sequences to specific HLA alleles. In a later genetic analysis, a missense DCLRE1C variant was associated with V-gene and J-gene trimming of TCR beta chains, and the association was replicated in an independent cohort. Because counts were too low, around 18 rarely observed V segments, including chromosome 9 orphons, were left out of the earlier analysis of about 500 of the donors. Across donors, most TCR sequences were observed very rarely, whereas some public TCRs were present in many individuals. In a later analysis, HLA-associated TCR beta chains showed more clonal expansion and lower generation probabilities than non-associated chains that were equally common. In this cohort, only TCR beta chains were sequenced, and detectable features were limited by the absence of alpha or paired-chain data. Broadly in line with IMGT annotations, most TCR beta V segments showed up in productive rearrangements about 87% or about 30% of the time in an earlier analysis of roughly 590 of the donors. A further reported finding was that TCR beta sequences accurately predicted the HLA-A and HLA-B alleles for most subjects in the first cohort. The 87-base-pair reads could not distinguish some IMGT-functional V segments, including TRBV6-2 and TRBV6-3, so those segments were excluded. It was suggested by the authors that the approach could potentially be generalized to other disease states and immunological phenotypes. Most CMV-associated TCR beta chains appeared to be HLA-restricted in a later analysis, and the HLA associations seemed to be driven largely by CMV exposure. HLA typing was unavailable for some donors at each locus, so association tests used only the typed subset. In the study, approximately 160 TCR beta chains were listed as associated with cytomegalovirus. Linkage disequilibrium might explain the correlated functional status among segregating V segments, but an unknown experimental factor could not be ruled out. The only immune exposure information available for the cohort was CMV serostatus. A few of the identified cytomegalovirus-associated TCR beta chains were confirmed in vitro to be specific for cytomegalovirus antigens. In a later analysis, TCR association rates were found to vary across HLA loci, with the most associated TCRs seen for DRB1 alleles and the fewest for HLA-C alleles.

The clonotype was recovered from a female donor in good health and CMV-seronegative. The rearranged segments are TRBV7-6 and TRBJ2-6, and the D gene may be TRBD1, 6 bases matching. The sequencing sample was made of PBMCs. The sequenced DNA: TGTGCCAGCAGCCTTCTGAGAGCGGACAGTGACCTTAGATCTGGGGCCAACGTCCTGACTTTC. Translation gives CASSLLRADSDLRSGANVLTF.